Listed below are T cell receptor beta chains from one sample, sequenced in a study of shared clonotypes between healthy human individuals. The method was immunoSEQ multiplex PCR; TCRdb's version includes in-frame clones alone and lacks a portion of them. The sample includes hundreds of thousands of clones, almost 95% of them seen just once. Sequencing was performed on naive CD8+ T cells sorted from blood. All receptors come from a man aged 30-40 years in good health. The CDR3 runs from the conserved cysteine through the conserved F or W. The D gene is left open where the match is weak. Rows may omit the clone size; those that give it use once, few, many or a size class.

D gene: TRBD1
J gene: TRBJ2-2
CDR3 length: 17
clone size: -
V gene: TRBV10-3
CDR3 protein: CAIMGTGRIANTGELFF
CDR3 DNA: TGTGCCATCATGGGGACAGGGAGAATCGCGAACACCGGGGAGCTGTTTTTT

D gene: -
J gene: TRBJ2-7
CDR3 length: 18
clone size: -
V gene: TRBV28
CDR3 protein: CASRAPTNRLTDTDEQYF
CDR3 DNA: TGTGCCAGCAGGGCCCCCACAAACCGGTTGACAGACACGGACGAGCAGTACTTC

D gene: -
J gene: TRBJ1-1
CDR3 length: 14
clone size: -
V gene: TRBV4-1
CDR3 protein: CASSPQGLNTEAFF
CDR3 DNA: TGCGCCAGCAGCCCACAGGGCCTGAACACTGAAGCTTTCTTT

D gene: -
J gene: TRBJ2-1
CDR3 length: 15
clone size: once
V gene: TRBV7-9
CDR3 protein: CASRSLRSSYNEQFF
CDR3 DNA: TGTGCCAGCAGATCTCTTCGGAGCTCCTACAATGAGCAGTTCTTC

D gene: -
J gene: TRBJ2-2
CDR3 length: 12
clone size: -
V gene: TRBV19
CDR3 protein: CASSADTGELFF
CDR3 DNA: TGTGCCAGTAGTGCTGACACCGGGGAGCTGTTTTTT

D gene: -
J gene: TRBJ2-5
CDR3 length: 15
clone size: -
V gene: TRBV4-1
CDR3 protein: CASSQDRARQETQYF
CDR3 DNA: TGCGCCAGCAGCCAAGATCGGGCGAGGCAAGAGACCCAGTACTTC

D gene: -
J gene: TRBJ2-7
CDR3 length: 15
clone size: -
V gene: TRBV2
CDR3 protein: CASSEAGPGIDEQYF
CDR3 DNA: TGTGCCAGCAGTGAAGCTGGCCCAGGGATTGACGAGCAGTACTTC

D gene: -
J gene: TRBJ2-7
CDR3 length: 14
clone size: -
V gene: TRBV7-2
CDR3 protein: CASSFPGRNYEQYF
CDR3 DNA: TGTGCCAGCAGCTTCCCAGGGAGAAACTACGAGCAGTACTTC

D gene: -
J gene: TRBJ2-7
CDR3 length: 14
clone size: -
V gene: TRBV5-4
CDR3 protein: CASSDRDTSYEQYF
CDR3 DNA: TGTGCCAGCAGCGACCGGGACACCTCCTACGAGCAGTACTTC

D gene: -
J gene: TRBJ2-1
CDR3 length: 15
clone size: -
V gene: TRBV7-6
CDR3 protein: CASTPPGGAYNEQFF
CDR3 DNA: TGTGCCAGCACCCCGCCGGGGGGCGCCTACAATGAGCAGTTCTTC